These 19 T cell receptor beta chains were all obtained from the same sample, sequenced in a study of cytomegalovirus exposure and HLA in healthy donors. The PCR used 60 Vbeta and 13 Jbeta primers. Sequenced by immunoSEQ multiplex PCR; TCRdb stores in-frame clones only, minus some. The sample contains more than 150,000 clones, about 81% of which appear only once. Material: PBMCs. These receptors came from a man aged 40-55 years in good health and CMV-seronegative.

The chain employs TRBV29-1 and TRBJ2-5; no definite D call. V lost 6 bases and J lost 5, with 22 bases in between. The CDR3 is 15 residues long. Germline CDR1 reads SQVTM; CDR2 reads ANQGSEA. Written as DNA, the CDR3 is TGCAGCGTCCAACCCGTGGAGATCGCTGGGGAGACCCAGTACTTC. Amino acids: CSVQPVEIAGETQYF.

V is TRBV4-1 and J is TRBJ2-1; D is unclear. The V gene's germline CDR1 is MGHRA and CDR2 YSYEKL. V lost 0 bases to trimming and J lost 6 bases, with 12 bases between them. The CDR3 totals 15 residues. DNA of the CDR3: TGCGCCAGCAGCCAAGAACGAGGTGAGGTCAATGAGCAGTTCTTC. Protein product: CASSQERGEVNEQFF.

The V gene is TRBV6-1, the J gene TRBJ1-5, with TRBD1 as a possible D gene (5 bases). The CDR3 consists of 16 residues. The germline V gene encodes CDR1 MNHNS and CDR2 SASEGT. V was cut by 3 bases and J by 2 bases, with 14 bases left in between. The CDR3 bases are TGTGCCAGCAGTGACCCTACGCGGGGCGGCAATCAGCCCCAGCATTTT. Translating gives CASSDPTRGGNQPQHF.

The chain is built from TRBV7-8 and TRBJ1-4; perhaps TRBD1 as D (5 bases). CDR1 and CDR2 (germline): SGHVS, FQNEAQ. Trimming stripped 5 bases from V and 10 bases from J, with 14 bases between. The CDR3 runs to 13 residues. CDR3 amino acids: CASSPGRGGKLFF. Written as DNA, the CDR3 is TGTGCCAGCAGCCCGGGGAGGGGAGGAAAACTGTTTTTT.

The chain carries TRBV27 and TRBJ2-7; 7 bases are shared with TRBD2. The junction had 1 base not matched to a gene; V was cut back by 3 bases and J by 5 bases. The CDR3 extends over 12 amino acids. Germline V CDR1 and CDR2: MNHEY, SMNVEV (reference sequence). As DNA, the CDR3 is TGTGCCAGCAGTTTGGGGGGGAACGAGCAGTACTTC. Its translation is CASSLGGNEQYF.

This clone was found once. The chain couples TRBV7-3 to TRBJ2-3; a possible D gene is TRBD2 (5 bases). V shed 2 bases and J shed 5 bases, with 14 bases lying between them. Per the germline V gene, CDR1 is SGHTA and CDR2 is FQGTGA. This CDR3 comprises 15 residues. The CDR3 is CASSLFGPSGDTQYF. DNA of the CDR3: TGTGCCAGCAGCTTATTCGGGCCCAGCGGAGATACGCAGTATTTT.

The J gene is TRBJ1-2, the V gene TRBV27; TRBD1 matches at 10 bases. Trimming removed 7 bases from V and 4 bases from J; junction bases left unmatched: 6. This CDR3 region has 14 residues. The germline V gene encodes CDR1 MNHEY and CDR2 SMNVEV (reference sequence). The CDR3 sequence: CASKGQGQIYGYTF. Here the CDR3 DNA reads TGTGCCAGCAAGGGACAGGGGCAGATCTATGGCTACACCTTC.

This chain uses TRBV4-2 with TRBJ2-5, with 7 bases fitting TRBD2. After removal of 4 bases from V and 2 bases from J, the junction contained 10 bases not matched to a gene. The V gene's germline CDR1 is LGHNA and CDR2 YNFKEQ. This CDR3 has 16 residues. CDR3 nucleotides: TGTGCCAGCAGCCCCCGGCCGGGACTAAAACAAGAGACCCAGTACTTC. This codes for CASSPRPGLKQETQYF.

Points on this clone: Other DNA sequences in the sample encode the same CDR3. This chain links TRBV10-1 with TRBJ1-2; D perhaps matches TRBD1 (6 bases). V dropped 6 bases and J dropped 8 bases, with 13 bases sitting between them. Germline CDR1 is WNHNN and CDR2 is SYGVQD (reference sequence). This CDR3 comprises 12 residues. This chain's CDR3 is CASSHRVCGYTF. The CDR3 bases are TGCGCCAGCAGCCACAGGGTCTGCGGCTACACCTTC.

The V call is TRBV4-1, the J call TRBJ2-7; no clear D. The CDR3 runs to 13 residues. V was cut by 2 bases and J by 7 bases, with 12 bases left in between. The germline V gene encodes CDR1 MGHRA and CDR2 YSYEKL. CDR3 region: CASSQFIAREQYF. The CDR3 DNA follows: TGCGCCAGCAGCCAATTTATTGCGCGGGAGCAGTACTTC.

This sequence joins TRBV9 and TRBJ2-4, with D possibly TRBD1 on 6 matching bases. CDR3 length equals 16 residues. Trimming took 4 bases from V and 0 from J, leaving 14 bases between them. Looked up from germline, CDR1 is SGDLS and CDR2 is YYNGEE. The CDR3 spells CASSPRDTLAKNIQYF. Written as DNA, the CDR3 is TGTGCCAGCAGCCCCCGGGACACATTAGCCAAAAACATTCAGTACTTC. Complete variable domain (other parts from reference TRBV9 and TRBJ2-4): DSGVTQTPKHLITATGQRVTLRCSPRSGDLSVYWYQQSLDQGLQFLIQYYNGEERAKGNILERFSAQQFPDLHSELNLSSLELGDSALYFCASSPRDTLAKNIQYFGAGTRLSVL.

The chain joins TRBV28 to TRBJ1-1; 9 bases agree with TRBD1. Germline trimming cut 5 bases from V and 5 bases from J; bases unmatched to any gene: 6. The CDR3 has 14 residues. The germline gives CDR1 MDHEN, CDR2 SYDVKM. CDR3 loop: CASSPGQGWTEAFF. The CDR3 DNA reads as TGTGCCAGCAGTCCGGGACAGGGATGGACTGAAGCTTTCTTT.

The CDR3 spells CAWSESDRANTEAFF. CDR3 bases: TGTGCCTGGAGTGAATCGGACAGGGCTAACACTGAAGCTTTCTTT. This sequence joins TRBV30 and TRBJ1-1; 8 nucleotides match TRBD1. CDR1 is GTSNPN, CDR2 SVGIG, per germline (reference sequence). Trimming took 1 base from V and 2 from J; bases not matched to a gene: 6. This CDR3 comprises 15 residues.

The chain joins TRBV28 to TRBJ1-4; possibly TRBD1 for D (6 bases). CDR3 length: 15 residues. The V gene's germline CDR1 is MDHEN and CDR2 SYDVKM. V lost 3 bases to trimming and J lost 0 bases, with 8 bases between them. The CDR3 bases are TGTGCCAGCAGTTTTAAGGGGGCAACTAATGAAAAACTGTTTTTT. Residues: CASSFKGATNEKLFF.

This sequence joins TRBV6-1 and TRBJ2-3; D is perhaps TRBD2 (6 bases). The V gene's germline CDR1 is MNHNS and CDR2 SASEGT. The CDR3 is made up of 14 amino acids. Trimming took 6 bases from V and 1 from J, leaving 11 bases between them. CDR3 protein: CASRPGLGTDTQYF. The CDR3 DNA is TGTGCCAGCAGGCCGGGACTTGGCACAGATACGCAGTATTTT.

The chain uses TRBV7-2 and TRBJ2-5; tentative D call: TRBD2 (5 bases). This CDR3 comprises 14 residues. V dropped 0 bases and J dropped 11 bases, with 16 bases sitting between them. Germline loops: CDR1 SGHTA, CDR2 FQGNSA. CDR3 sequence reads: CASSLARTPWEQYF. The CDR3 region has the DNA TGTGCCAGCAGCTTAGCGCGGACCCCTTGGGAGCAGTACTTC. The variable domain in full, completed from reference TRBV7-2 and TRBJ2-5, reads GAGVSQSPSNKVTEKGKDVELRCDPISGHTALYWYRQSLGQGLEFLIYFQGNSAPDKSGLPSDRFSAERTGGSVSTLTIQRTQQEDSAVYLCASSLARTPWEQYFGPGTRLLVL.

This clone was detected only a few times. The V call is TRBV28, the J call TRBJ2-1, with 7 bases fitting TRBD2. CDR1 and CDR2 (germline): MDHEN, SYDVKM. V lost 7 bases to trimming and J lost 0 bases; unmatched junction nucleotides: 30. The CDR3 consists of 23 residues. This chain's CDR3 is CASTSVVGTRQSLGGSSYNEQFF. The CDR3 coding sequence is TGTGCCAGCACCTCGGTAGTCGGTACCCGGCAAAGTCTCGGCGGGAGCTCCTACAATGAGCAGTTCTTC.

The chain employs TRBV5-1 and TRBJ1-6; TRBD1 matches at 8 bases. Germline values: CDR1 SGHRS, CDR2 YFSETQ. J gave up 7 bases and V 9 bases, and 9 bases lay outside the gene matches. The CDR3 runs 14 residues. CDR3 DNA: TGCGCCAACCCGACAGGGGTGGACAATTCACCCCTCCACTTT. It is translated as CANPTGVDNSPLHF.

The chain couples TRBV2 to TRBJ1-5; D unclear. Germline values: CDR1 SNHLY, CDR2 FYNNEI. CDR3 length: 13 residues. Trimming left V 7 bases short and J 0 bases short, with 7 bases between. Here the CDR3 DNA reads TGTGCCAGCAACGTAGATAGCAATCAGCCCCAGCATTTT. Translation: CASNVDSNQPQHF.